This T cell receptor beta chain was captured by sequencing in a study of CD4 T cells in relation to SARS-CoV-2 and coronaviruses. A few counts support this clone. The antigen remains undetermined. Using immunoSEQ multiplex PCR, the repertoire was profiled, and TCRdb retains in-frame clones only, with some absent. The sample lists some 30,000 clones, around 76% seen once, with about 15% in the top ten. The V gene lost 1 base and the J gene lost 1 base, with 5 bases spanning the gap. The CDR3 is 14 residues long. Germline assignment: CDR1 SEHNR and CDR2 FQNEAQ (reference sequence). Before the COVID-19 pandemic, during about 2010-2018, CD4+ T cells were taken from unexposed donors. Isolation of CD4+ T cells took place after about 9 days in culture.

The chain carries TRBV7-9 and TRBJ2-1; no reliable D call. Specimen: CD4+ T cells from PBMCs, cultured in vitro. The sequence was collected from a human donor in good health. The CDR3: CASSLVLSYNEQFF. The DNA for the CDR3 is TGTGCCAGCAGCTTAGTGCTGTCCTACAATGAGCAGTTCTTC. The whole variable domain, remainder taken from reference TRBV7-9 and TRBJ2-1, is DTGVSQNPRHKITKRGQNVTFRCDPISEHNRLYWYRQTLGQGPEFLTYFQNEAQLEKSRLLSDRFSAERPKGSFSTLEIQRTEQGDSAMYLCASSLVLSYNEQFFGPGTRLTVL.